This TCR beta chain originates from a study of cytomegalovirus exposure and HLA in healthy donors. Study-wide points: The authors enumerated some 170 TCR beta chains as linked to cytomegalovirus. Analyses of presence/absence relied on an assumption of roughly uniform sequencing depth across donors.

Primers for the PCR totalled 60 Vbeta and 13 Jbeta. The method was immunoSEQ multiplex PCR; TCRdb's version includes in-frame clones alone and lacks a portion of them. This sample has 150,000 to 200,000 clones; around 81% occur once, and the top ten carry about 1.9%. This CDR3 contains 16 residues. Germline V gene lookup returns CDR1 LNHDA and CDR2 SQIVND (reference sequence). Trimming left V 3 bases short and J 6 bases short, with 18 bases between. As to this clone: Its antigen remains unknown.

The chain carries TRBV19 and TRBJ2-1; no definite D call. The sample taken for sequencing was PBMCs. The receptor's source is a woman under 30 in good health and CMV-seropositive. CDR3 residues: CASSIGSNSLPNEQFF. CDR3 nucleotide sequence: TGTGCCAGTAGTATCGGGTCAAACTCTCTCCCCAATGAGCAGTTCTTC.